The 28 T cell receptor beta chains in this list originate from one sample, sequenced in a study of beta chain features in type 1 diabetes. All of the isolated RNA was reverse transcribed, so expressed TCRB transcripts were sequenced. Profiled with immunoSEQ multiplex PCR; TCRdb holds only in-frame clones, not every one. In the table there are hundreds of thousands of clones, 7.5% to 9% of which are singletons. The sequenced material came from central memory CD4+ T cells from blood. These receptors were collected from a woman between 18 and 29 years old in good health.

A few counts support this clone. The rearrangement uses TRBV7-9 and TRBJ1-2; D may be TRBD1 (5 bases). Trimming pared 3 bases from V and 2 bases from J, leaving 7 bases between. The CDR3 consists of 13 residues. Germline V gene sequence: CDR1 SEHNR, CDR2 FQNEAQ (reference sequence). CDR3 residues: CASSFRDNYGYTF. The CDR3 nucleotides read TGTGCCAGCAGCTTCCGGGACAACTATGGCTACACCTTC.

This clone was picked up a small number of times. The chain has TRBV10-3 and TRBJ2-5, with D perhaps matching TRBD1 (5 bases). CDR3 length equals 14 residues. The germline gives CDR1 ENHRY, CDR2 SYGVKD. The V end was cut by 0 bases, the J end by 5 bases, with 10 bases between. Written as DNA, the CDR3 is TGTGCCATCAGTGAGTCCTCAGGGATGGAGACCCAGTACTTC. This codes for CAISESSGMETQYF.

The CDR3 protein is CASSQEAETQYF. In nucleotides, the CDR3 is TGCGCCAGCAGCCAGGAGGCGGAGACCCAGTACTTC. This chain links TRBV5-1 with TRBJ2-5; weak D call: TRBD2 (5 bases). Germline V gives CDR1 SGHRS, CDR2 YFSETQ. The CDR3 loop spans 12 amino acids. The V end lost 4 bases, the J end lost 5 bases, and 9 bases lay between the germline ends. The full variable domain, completed using reference TRBV5-1 and TRBJ2-5, is KAGVTQTPRYLIKTRGQQVTLSCSPISGHRSVSWYQQTPGQGLQFLFEYFSETQRNKGNFPGRFSGRQFSNSRSEMNVSTLELGDSALYLCASSQEAETQYFGPGTRLLVL.

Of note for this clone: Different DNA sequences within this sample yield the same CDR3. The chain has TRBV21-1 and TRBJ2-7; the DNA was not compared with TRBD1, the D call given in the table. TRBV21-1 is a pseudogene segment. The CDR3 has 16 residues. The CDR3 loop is CASKGQQKTHNYEQYF. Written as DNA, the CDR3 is TGTGCCAGCAAGGGGCAACAGAAAACCCACAACTACGAGCAGTACTTC.

In nucleotides, the CDR3 is TGTGCCAGCACGCCACGGACTAGCGGGTCGAATACGCAGTATTTT. It encodes CASTPRTSGSNTQYF. This chain uses TRBV7-6 with TRBJ2-3, with 11 bases that match TRBD2. Germline trimming cut 7 bases from V and 7 bases from J; bases unmatched to any gene: 10. Germline V lookup: CDR1 SGHVS, CDR2 FNYEAQ. The CDR3 is made up of 15 amino acids.

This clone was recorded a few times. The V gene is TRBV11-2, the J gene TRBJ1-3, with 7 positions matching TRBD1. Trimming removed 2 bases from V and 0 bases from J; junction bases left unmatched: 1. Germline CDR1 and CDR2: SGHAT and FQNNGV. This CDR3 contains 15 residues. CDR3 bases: TGTGCCAGCAGCTTAAGGGGGCTCTCTGGAAACACCATATATTTT. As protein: CASSLRGLSGNTIYF.

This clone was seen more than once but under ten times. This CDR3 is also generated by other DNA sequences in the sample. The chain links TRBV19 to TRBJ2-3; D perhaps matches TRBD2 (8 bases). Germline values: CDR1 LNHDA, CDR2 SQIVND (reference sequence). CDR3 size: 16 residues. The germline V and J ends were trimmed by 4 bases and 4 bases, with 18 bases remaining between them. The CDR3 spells CASSTRTGGGADTQYF. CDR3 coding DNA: TGTGCCAGTAGTACTCGGACGGGAGGGGGCGCAGATACGCAGTATTTT.

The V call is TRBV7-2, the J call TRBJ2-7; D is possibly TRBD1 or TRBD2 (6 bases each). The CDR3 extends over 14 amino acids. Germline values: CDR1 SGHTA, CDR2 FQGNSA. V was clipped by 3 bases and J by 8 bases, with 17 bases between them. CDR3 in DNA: TGTGCCAGCAGCTTTAAGGGGGGACCCCCGCAGCAGTACTTC. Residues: CASSFKGGPPQQYF.

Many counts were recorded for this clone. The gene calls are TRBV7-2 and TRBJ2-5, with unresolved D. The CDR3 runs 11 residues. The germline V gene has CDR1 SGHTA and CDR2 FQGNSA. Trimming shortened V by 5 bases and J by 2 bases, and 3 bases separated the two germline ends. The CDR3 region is CASSAQETQYF. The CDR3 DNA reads TGTGCCAGCAGCGCTCAAGAGACCCAGTACTTC.

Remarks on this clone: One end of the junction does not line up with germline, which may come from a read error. CDR3 nucleotide sequence: TGTGCCAGCAGCTTAGAGGGGGCTATTCCCACATTC. It codes for CASSLEGAIPTF. The chain has TRBV7-6 and TRBJ2-7; 7 bases are a match to TRBD1. The CDR3 is 12 amino acids. Per the germline V gene, CDR1 is SGHVS and CDR2 is FNYEAQ.

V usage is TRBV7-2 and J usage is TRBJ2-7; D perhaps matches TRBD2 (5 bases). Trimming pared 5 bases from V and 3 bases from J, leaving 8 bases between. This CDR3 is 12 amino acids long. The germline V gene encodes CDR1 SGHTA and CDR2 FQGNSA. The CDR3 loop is CASSTGIYEQYF. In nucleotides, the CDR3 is TGTGCCAGCAGCACCGGGATCTACGAGCAGTACTTC.

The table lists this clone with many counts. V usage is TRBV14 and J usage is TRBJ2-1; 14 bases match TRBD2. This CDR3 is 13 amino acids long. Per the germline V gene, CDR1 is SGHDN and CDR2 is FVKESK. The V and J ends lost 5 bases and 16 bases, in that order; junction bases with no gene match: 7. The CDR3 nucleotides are TGTGCCAGCAGCTCCCTGACTAGCGGGAGGGTATTCTTC. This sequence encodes CASSSLTSGRVFF.

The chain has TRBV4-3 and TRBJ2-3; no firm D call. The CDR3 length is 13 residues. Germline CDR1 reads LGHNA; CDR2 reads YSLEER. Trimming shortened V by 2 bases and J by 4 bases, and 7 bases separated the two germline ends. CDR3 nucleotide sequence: TGCGCCAGCAGCCAACGTAAGGCAGATACGCAGTATTTT. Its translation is CASSQRKADTQYF.

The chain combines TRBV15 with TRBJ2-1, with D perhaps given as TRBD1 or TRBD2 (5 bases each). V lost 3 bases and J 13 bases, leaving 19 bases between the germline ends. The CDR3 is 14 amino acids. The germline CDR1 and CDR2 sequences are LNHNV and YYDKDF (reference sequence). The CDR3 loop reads CATSRPGFEGFQFF. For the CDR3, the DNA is TGTGCCACCAGCAGGCCAGGGTTTGAGGGCTTCCAGTTCTTC. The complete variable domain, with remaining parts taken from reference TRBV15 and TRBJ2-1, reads DAMVIQNPRYQVTQFGKPVTLSCSQTLNHNVMYWYQQKSSQAPKLLFHYYDKDFNNEADTPDNFQSRRPNTSFCFLDIRSPGLGDTAMYLCATSRPGFEGFQFFGPGTRLTVL.

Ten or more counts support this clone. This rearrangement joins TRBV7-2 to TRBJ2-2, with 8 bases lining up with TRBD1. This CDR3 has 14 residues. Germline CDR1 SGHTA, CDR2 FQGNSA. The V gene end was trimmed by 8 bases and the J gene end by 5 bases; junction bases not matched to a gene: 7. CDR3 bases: TGTGCCAGCCGGCGACAGGGGAATACCGGGGAGCTGTTTTTT. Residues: CASRRQGNTGELFF.

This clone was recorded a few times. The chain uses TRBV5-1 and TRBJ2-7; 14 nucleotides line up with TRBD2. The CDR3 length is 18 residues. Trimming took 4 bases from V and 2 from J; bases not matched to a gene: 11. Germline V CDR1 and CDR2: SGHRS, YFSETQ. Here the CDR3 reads CASSLTSGRAVTTYEQYF. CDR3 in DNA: TGCGCCAGCAGCCTGACTAGCGGGAGGGCCGTTACCACCTACGAGCAGTACTTC.

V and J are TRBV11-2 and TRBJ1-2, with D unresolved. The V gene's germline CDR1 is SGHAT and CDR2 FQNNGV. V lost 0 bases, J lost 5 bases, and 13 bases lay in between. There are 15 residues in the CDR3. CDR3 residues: CASSLESTGGYGYTF. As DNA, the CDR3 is TGTGCCAGCAGCTTAGAATCTACGGGAGGGTATGGCTACACCTTC.

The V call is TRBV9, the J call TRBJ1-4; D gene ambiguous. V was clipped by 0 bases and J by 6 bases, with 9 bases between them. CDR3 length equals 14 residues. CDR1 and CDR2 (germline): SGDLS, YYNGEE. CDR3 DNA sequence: TGTGCCAGCAGCGTAGACGGGGTAGATGAAAAACTGTTTTTT. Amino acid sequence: CASSVDGVDEKLFF.

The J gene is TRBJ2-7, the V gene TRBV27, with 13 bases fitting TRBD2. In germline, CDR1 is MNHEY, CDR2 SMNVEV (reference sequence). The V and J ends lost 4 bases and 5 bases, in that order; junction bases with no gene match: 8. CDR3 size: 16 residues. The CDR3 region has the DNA TGTGCCAGCAGTTCCGGACTAGCGGGAGTAGGGCACGAGCAGTACTTC. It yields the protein CASSSGLAGVGHEQYF.

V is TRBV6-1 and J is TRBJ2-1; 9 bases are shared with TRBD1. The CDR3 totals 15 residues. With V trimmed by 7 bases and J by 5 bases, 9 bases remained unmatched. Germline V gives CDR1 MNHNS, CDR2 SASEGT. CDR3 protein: CASMNLGTGNNEQFF. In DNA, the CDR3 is TGTGCCAGCATGAATCTCGGGACAGGGAACAATGAGCAGTTCTTC.

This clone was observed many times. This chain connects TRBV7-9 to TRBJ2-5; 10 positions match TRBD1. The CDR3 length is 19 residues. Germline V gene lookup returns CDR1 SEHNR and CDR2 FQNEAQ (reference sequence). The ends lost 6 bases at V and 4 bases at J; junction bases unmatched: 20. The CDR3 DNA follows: TGTGCCAGCAGACCTGGCCCCGGGACAGGGGTCGCGTGGAGAGAGACCCAGTACTTC. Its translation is CASRPGPGTGVAWRETQYF.

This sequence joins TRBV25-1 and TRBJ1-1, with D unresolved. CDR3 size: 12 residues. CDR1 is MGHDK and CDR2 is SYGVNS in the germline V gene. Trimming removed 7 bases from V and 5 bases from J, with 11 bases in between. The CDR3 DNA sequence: TGTGCCAGCATCGGGTGGCGGACTGAAGCTTTCTTT. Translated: CASIGWRTEAFF. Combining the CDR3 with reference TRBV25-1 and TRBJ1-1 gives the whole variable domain EADIYQTPRYLVIGTGKKITLECSQTMGHDKMYWYQQDPGMELHLIHYSYGVNSTEKGDLSSESTVSRIRTEHFPLTLESARPSHTSQYLCASIGWRTEAFFGQGTRLTVV.

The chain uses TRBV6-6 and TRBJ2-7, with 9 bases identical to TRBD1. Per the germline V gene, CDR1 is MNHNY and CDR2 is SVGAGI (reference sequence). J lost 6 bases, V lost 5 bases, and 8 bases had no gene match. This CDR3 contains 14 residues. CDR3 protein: CASSEGQGLTEQYF. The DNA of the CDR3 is TGTGCCAGCAGTGAGGGACAGGGACTGACCGAGCAGTACTTC.

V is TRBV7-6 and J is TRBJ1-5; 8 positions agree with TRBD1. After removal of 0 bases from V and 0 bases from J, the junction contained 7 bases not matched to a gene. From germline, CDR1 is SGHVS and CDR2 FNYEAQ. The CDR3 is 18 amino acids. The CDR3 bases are TGTGCCAGCAGCTTAGCGCCGGGACAGGTCTATAGCAATCAGCCCCAGCATTTT. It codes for CASSLAPGQVYSNQPQHF.

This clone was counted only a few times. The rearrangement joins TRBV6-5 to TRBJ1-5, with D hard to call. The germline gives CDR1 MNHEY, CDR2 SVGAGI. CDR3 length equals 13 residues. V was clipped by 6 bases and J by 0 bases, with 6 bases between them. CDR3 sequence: CASRQNSNQPQHF. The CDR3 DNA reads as TGTGCCAGCAGGCAGAATAGCAATCAGCCCCAGCATTTT.

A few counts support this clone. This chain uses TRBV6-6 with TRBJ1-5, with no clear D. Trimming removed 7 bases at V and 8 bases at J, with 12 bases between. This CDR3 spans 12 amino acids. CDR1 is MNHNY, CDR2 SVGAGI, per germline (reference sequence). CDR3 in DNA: TGTGCCAGCAAGGACGGAGAGGAGCCCCAGCATTTT. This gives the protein CASKDGEEPQHF.

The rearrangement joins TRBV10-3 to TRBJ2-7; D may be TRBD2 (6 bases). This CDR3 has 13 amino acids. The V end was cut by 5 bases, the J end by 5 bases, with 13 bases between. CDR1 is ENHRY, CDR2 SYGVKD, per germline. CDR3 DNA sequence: TGTGCCATCAGTAAACGGGAGTTTCACGAGCAGTACTTC. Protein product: CAISKREFHEQYF.

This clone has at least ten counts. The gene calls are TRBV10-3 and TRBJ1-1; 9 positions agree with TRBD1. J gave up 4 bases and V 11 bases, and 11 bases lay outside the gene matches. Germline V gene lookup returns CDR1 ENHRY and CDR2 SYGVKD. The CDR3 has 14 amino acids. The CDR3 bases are TGTGCCGCGGGACAGGGCAGGTCGAGCACTGAAGCTTTCTTT. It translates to CAAGQGRSSTEAFF.